This passage covers 26 T cell receptor beta chains from one sample sequenced in a study of blood T cell repertoires in COVID-19 (dated by TCRdb to 2020 to 2021). Receptors were amplified or captured by the immunoSEQ multiplex PCR assay. TCRdb took this table from immuneACCESS and kept in-frame rearrangements with V and J called. Such tables lack part of the clones; where checked against another copy, unresolved V genes explain under half of the gap, and the rest is unexplained. In this sample the table shows over 350,000 clones, about 85% of which occur a single time. The ten biggest clones cover just under 2% of the sample. Specimen: PBMCs or T cells enriched from blood (not recorded which). These receptors all come from a woman aged 18-29 years with acute COVID-19.

The rearrangement joins TRBV3-1 (or the pseudogene TRBV3-2) to TRBJ2-3; 8 nucleotides align to TRBD2. V was pared by 10 bases and J by 3 bases, with 6 bases of the junction left unmatched. CDR1 is LGHDT, CDR2 YNNKEL, per germline (reference sequence). The CDR3 spans 13 residues. The CDR3 spells CATRSGSTDTQYF. The DNA for the CDR3 is TGTGCCACCAGGAGCGGGAGTACAGATACGCAGTATTTT.

The chain uses TRBV30 and TRBJ2-7; D is uncertain. There are 11 residues in the CDR3. Trimming pared 0 bases from V and 5 bases from J, leaving 5 bases between. Looked up from germline, CDR1 is GTSNPN and CDR2 is SVGIG (reference sequence). CDR3 residues: CAWSVFDEQYF. The DNA of the CDR3 is TGTGCCTGGAGTGTATTCGACGAGCAGTACTTC.

The chain couples TRBV11-2 to TRBJ2-1, with TRBD2 matching 8 bases. Trimming cost V 1 base and J 1 base; bases outside gene matches: 6. The CDR3 covers 17 residues. Germline loops: CDR1 SGHAT, CDR2 FQNNGV. CDR3 protein: CASSLVPGGPSYNEQFF. The CDR3 DNA sequence: TGTGCCAGCAGCTTAGTCCCGGGAGGGCCTTCCTACAATGAGCAGTTCTTC.

V gene TRBV6-6 combines with J gene TRBJ1-2, with 7 nucleotides matching TRBD1. V gave up 5 bases and J gave up 4 bases; unmatched junction bases: 4. Germline lookup yields CDR1 MNHNY and CDR2 SVGAGI (reference sequence). This CDR3 region has 13 residues. The CDR3: CASSHRDSYGYTF. The CDR3 DNA follows: TGTGCCAGCAGTCACCGGGACAGCTATGGCTACACCTTC.

The gene calls are TRBV9 and TRBJ2-7; 7 positions match TRBD2. This CDR3 spans 13 amino acids. Per the germline V gene, CDR1 is SGDLS and CDR2 is YYNGEE. The V segment lost 7 bases and the J segment 5 bases; nucleotides outside the gene matches: 9. The CDR3 here is CASASKLANEQYF. The DNA of the CDR3 is TGTGCCAGCGCCTCTAAACTAGCGAACGAGCAGTACTTC.

CDR3 sequence: CASMQQGQPNYGYTF. In nucleotides, the CDR3 is TGTGCCAGCATGCAGCAGGGACAGCCTAACTATGGCTACACCTTC. This rearrangement joins TRBV2 to TRBJ1-2, with 7 bases that match TRBD1. CDR1 and CDR2 from the germline V gene are SNHLY and FYNNEI. CDR3 length equals 15 residues. V trimming: 7 bases; J trimming: 0 bases; junction bases outside the gene matches: 8.

The rearrangement uses TRBV5-1 and TRBJ1-2, with 10 positions matching TRBD1. The junction had 11 bases not matched to a gene; V was cut back by 5 bases and J by 10 bases. Looked up from germline, CDR1 is SGHRS and CDR2 is YFSETQ. This CDR3 region has 14 residues. CDR3 protein: CASRSGTGDLDYTF. In DNA, the CDR3 is TGCGCCAGCAGATCCGGGACAGGGGACTTGGACTACACCTTC.

V gene TRBV28 combines with J gene TRBJ2-6, with unresolved D. The germline V gene encodes CDR1 MDHEN and CDR2 SYDVKM. The CDR3 spans 17 residues. Between the trimmed V and J ends, which lost 2 bases and 0 bases, there was a span of 11 bases. CDR3: CASSLGRFGSGANVLTF. As DNA, the CDR3 is TGTGCCAGCAGTTTAGGGCGATTTGGCTCTGGGGCCAACGTCCTGACTTTC.

V is TRBV7-9 and J is TRBJ2-7; 8 positions agree with TRBD1. The trim removed 1 base at V and 1 base at J, leaving 3 bases unmatched. The CDR3 length is 15 residues. In germline, CDR1 is SEHNR, CDR2 FQNEAQ (reference sequence). The CDR3 region is CASSLGTGSSYEQYF. CDR3 in DNA: TGTGCCAGCAGCTTAGGGACAGGGAGTTCCTACGAGCAGTACTTC.

V and J are TRBV18 and TRBJ2-7, with 8 bases matching TRBD1. Trimming cost V 3 bases and J 4 bases; bases outside gene matches: 11. The CDR3 runs to 16 residues. Germline CDR1 KGHSH, CDR2 LQKENI. The CDR3 DNA sequence: TGTGCCAGCTCACCCCCGGTGCAGGGGGCATCTTACGAGCAGTACTTC. This sequence encodes CASSPPVQGASYEQYF.

This chain uses TRBV7-2 with TRBJ2-1; 9 bases match TRBD2. This CDR3 has 15 amino acids. Trimming removed 4 bases from V and 1 base from J; junction bases left unmatched: 2. CDR1 is SGHTA, CDR2 FQGNSA, per germline. The CDR3 reads CASSSTSGSYNEQFF. In DNA, the CDR3 is TGTGCCAGCAGCTCGACTAGCGGTTCCTACAATGAGCAGTTCTTC.

The chain has TRBV7-2 and TRBJ2-7, with 9 bases aligning to TRBD1. The J segment lost 3 bases and the V segment lost 6 bases, leaving 9 bases of the junction unmatched. Germline V gene sequence: CDR1 SGHTA, CDR2 FQGNSA. CDR3 length equals 15 residues. The CDR3 nucleotides are TGTGCCAGCAGGCTCAGGACAGGGGACATCTACGAGCAGTACTTC. It codes for CASRLRTGDIYEQYF.

The V call is TRBV5-8, the J call TRBJ1-5; D not certain. Germline lookup yields CDR1 SGHTS and CDR2 YDEGEE. With 8 bases removed from V and 5 bases from J, the gap between germline ends came to 20 bases. The CDR3 loop spans 15 amino acids. CDR3 DNA sequence: TGTGCCAGTACCCTCGGGAGAGGGCCTTATCAGCCCCAGCATTTT. Translating it yields CASTLGRGPYQPQHF.

CDR3 in amino acids: CASSPPAGTYNEQFF. CDR3 nucleotides: TGTGCCAGCAGCCCCCCGGCAGGGACCTACAATGAGCAGTTCTTC. This chain connects TRBV4-2 to TRBJ2-1; D is perhaps TRBD1 (5 bases). The CDR3 is made up of 15 amino acids. Trimming took off 4 bases at V and 2 bases at J, with 12 bases between the two ends. Germline CDR1 is LGHNA and CDR2 is YNFKEQ.

The table lists this clone with a few counts. The V call is TRBV7-3, the J call TRBJ1-6; D is unresolved. This CDR3 contains 15 residues. CDR1 and CDR2 from the germline V gene are SGHTA and FQGTGA. V was trimmed by 1 base and J by 8 bases, leaving 12 bases between them. The CDR3 nucleotides read TGTGCCAGCAGCTTAATGGTCGGTCGGGATTCACCCCTCCACTTT. Translation gives CASSLMVGRDSPLHF.

This clone showed up just once. Other DNA sequences in the sample encode the same CDR3. This chain connects TRBV20-1 to TRBJ1-2; D is unclear. CDR3 length equals 11 residues. Germline-derived CDR1 and CDR2 are DFQATT and SNEGSKA (reference sequence). Trimming took 1 base from V and 7 from J, leaving 7 bases between them. The CDR3 sequence: CSARGGAGYTF. CDR3 coding DNA: TGCAGTGCTAGAGGGGGAGCTGGCTACACCTTC.

The chain is built from TRBV6-5 and TRBJ1-1, with D hard to call. Trimming shortened V by 6 bases and J by 1 base, and 9 bases separated the two germline ends. CDR3 size: 13 residues. CDR1 and CDR2 (germline): MNHEY, SVGAGI. CDR3 sequence reads: CASRAWRNTEAFF. The CDR3 DNA is TGTGCCAGCAGGGCGTGGAGGAACACTGAAGCTTTCTTT.

The chain is built from TRBV29-1 and TRBJ2-5; TRBD2 matches 10 bases. CDR3 length: 12 residues. CDR1 and CDR2 (germline): SQVTM, ANQGSEA. The ends lost 7 bases at V and 5 bases at J; junction bases unmatched: 4. The CDR3 DNA sequence: TGCAGCGCCAGCGGGAGGGGGGAGACCCAGTACTTC. Translation: CSASGRGETQYF.

The chain couples TRBV19 to TRBJ1-1; D is unresolved. Deletions cut 2 bases from V and 0 bases from J, with 7 bases between. The germline gives CDR1 LNHDA, CDR2 SQIVND (reference sequence). CDR3 length: 14 residues. In nucleotides, the CDR3 is TGTGCCAGTAGTATAAATCAGATGAACACTGAAGCTTTCTTT. Amino acid sequence: CASSINQMNTEAFF.

The chain carries TRBV27 and TRBJ2-3; D is perhaps TRBD1 (6 bases). CDR3 size: 14 residues. Germline V gene lookup returns CDR1 MNHEY and CDR2 SMNVEV (reference sequence). V was clipped by 1 base and J by 6 bases, with 11 bases between them. The CDR3 bases are TGTGCCAGCAGTTTATACAGGGTAGGGGATACGCAGTATTTT. Translation: CASSLYRVGDTQYF.

The chain joins TRBV29-1 to TRBJ2-3; D is possibly TRBD2 (5 bases). The CDR3 is 14 residues long. Per germline, CDR1 SQVTM and CDR2 ANQGSEA. Between the trimmed V and J ends, which lost 0 bases and 5 bases, there was a span of 12 bases. CDR3 bases: TGCAGCGTTGAAGATTGGATAGCGAAAGATACGCAGTATTTT. Its protein is CSVEDWIAKDTQYF.

This chain connects TRBV11-2 to TRBJ2-5; TRBD2 matches 14 bases. The CDR3 loop spans 16 amino acids. Germline V gene sequence: CDR1 SGHAT, CDR2 FQNNGV. V lost 4 bases, J lost 3 bases, and 4 bases stayed unmatched. The CDR3: CASSSTSGGGKETQYF. The CDR3 DNA reads as TGTGCCAGCAGCTCGACTAGCGGGGGGGGGAAAGAGACCCAGTACTTC. Using reference TRBV11-2 and TRBJ2-5 for the parts outside the CDR3, the full variable domain is EAGVAQSPRYKIIEKRQSVAFWCNPISGHATLYWYQQILGQGPKLLIQFQNNGVVDDSQLPKDRFSAERLKGVDSTLKIQPAKLEDSAVYLCASSSTSGGGKETQYFGPGTRLLVL.

The chain combines TRBV4-1 with TRBJ2-5; 10 bases are shared with TRBD1. Looked up from germline, CDR1 is MGHRA and CDR2 is YSYEKL. The CDR3 has 19 residues. V lost 1 base to trimming and J lost 1 base; unmatched junction nucleotides: 12. CDR3 loop: CASSQGVTGGVGSQETQYF. The CDR3 DNA is TGCGCCAGCAGCCAAGGCGTGACAGGGGGCGTAGGGTCCCAAGAGACCCAGTACTTC.

This rearrangement joins TRBV5-6 to TRBJ2-7, with D possibly TRBD2 on 5 matching bases. Trimming stripped 6 bases from V and 2 bases from J, with 15 bases between. CDR3 length: 14 residues. The germline CDR1 and CDR2 sequences are SGHDT and YYEEEE. CDR3 amino acids: CASIQSGVAYEQYF. The CDR3 coding sequence is TGTGCCAGCATCCAAAGCGGCGTAGCCTACGAGCAGTACTTC. Full variable domain (missing parts from reference TRBV5-6 and TRBJ2-7): DAGVTQSPTHLIKTRGQQVTLRCSPKSGHDTVSWYQQALGQGPQFIFQYYEEEERQRGNFPDRFSGHQFPNYSSELNVNALLLGDSALYLCASIQSGVAYEQYFGPGTRLTVT.

The J gene is TRBJ1-5, the V gene TRBV5-1; no firm D call. Trimming removed 8 bases at V and 6 bases at J, with 12 bases between. This CDR3 spans 12 amino acids. Germline values: CDR1 SGHRS, CDR2 YFSETQ. In DNA, the CDR3 is TGCGCCAGTGAACAGCGGTCTCAGCCCCAGCATTTT. This sequence encodes CASEQRSQPQHF.

This chain links TRBV7-9 with TRBJ2-7; 9 nucleotides align to TRBD1. CDR1 SEHNR and CDR2 FQNEAQ come from the germline V gene (reference sequence). V lost 4 bases and J lost 7; bases outside the gene matches: 8. The CDR3 loop spans 14 amino acids. In DNA, the CDR3 is TGTGCCAGCAGCTGGGGGACAGGGACGCGAGAGCAGTACTTC. It yields the protein CASSWGTGTREQYF.